This entry lists 18 T cell receptor beta chains sequenced from one sample in a study of blood T cell repertoires in COVID-19. TCRdb's copy holds only in-frame clones and misses some; the assay was immunoSEQ multiplex PCR. The data hold roughly 200,000 clones, with around 90% observed a single time. The sequenced sample was peripheral blood. Receptor source: a man aged 40-49 years with acute or convalescent COVID-19.

CDR3 nucleotide sequence: TGTGCCACCAGCAGCGGGTCGGGACAGGGGACCCCCTACGAGCAGTACTTC. Its protein is CATSSGSGQGTPYEQYF. The chain links TRBV15 to TRBJ2-7; TRBD1 matches 10 bases. J lost 2 bases, V lost 3 bases, and 10 bases had no gene match. This CDR3 is 17 amino acids long. Germline V gene data show CDR1 as LNHNV and CDR2 as YYDKDF (reference sequence).

This sequence joins TRBV5-1 and TRBJ2-1; TRBD1 matches 8 bases. Germline-derived CDR1 and CDR2 are SGHRS and YFSETQ. The CDR3 contains 15 residues. The J segment lost 5 bases and the V segment lost 3 bases, leaving 7 bases of the junction unmatched. The DNA for the CDR3 is TGCGCCAGCAGCTCGTCCGGGACAGGAAACAATGAGCAGTTCTTC. This gives the protein CASSSSGTGNNEQFF.

This chain connects TRBV6-5 to TRBJ1-4; D gene uncertain. The CDR3 spans 15 residues. Per the germline V gene, CDR1 is MNHEY and CDR2 is SVGAGI. V was trimmed by 4 bases and J by 8 bases, leaving 17 bases between them. The CDR3 loop is CASSSGPRTWEKLFF. In DNA, the CDR3 is TGTGCCAGCAGTTCCGGACCCCGGACTTGGGAAAAACTGTTTTTT.

The chain links TRBV7-2 to TRBJ2-7; 7 positions match TRBD1. Trimming removed 4 bases from V and 1 base from J; junction bases left unmatched: 4. From germline, CDR1 is SGHTA and CDR2 FQGNSA. The CDR3 runs to 14 residues. The CDR3 protein is CASSSPTGSYEQYF. The CDR3 DNA is TGTGCCAGCAGCTCCCCGACAGGGTCCTACGAGCAGTACTTC.

The chain couples TRBV5-1 to TRBJ2-1; a weak D match, TRBD2 (5 bases). Germline V gene data show CDR1 as SGHRS and CDR2 as YFSETQ. This CDR3 spans 15 amino acids. Trimming took off 0 bases at V and 11 bases at J, with 18 bases between the two ends. The CDR3 is CASSLERPSGTKQFF. CDR3 in DNA: TGCGCCAGCAGCTTGGAGCGGCCCTCGGGAACAAAGCAGTTCTTC.

The CDR3 DNA reads TGTGCCAGCAGCTTAGGAGGAGGGGAGCAAGAGACCCAGTACTTC. Translation gives CASSLGGGEQETQYF. The chain carries TRBV11-3 and TRBJ2-5; TRBD2 might be the D (6 bases). There are 15 residues in the CDR3. Germline CDR1 SGHNT, CDR2 YENEEA. V lost 1 base and J 2 bases, leaving 11 bases between the germline ends.

As DNA, the CDR3 is TGTGCCAGCAGACCCCAGGGGAGCTATGGCTACACCTTC. Its protein product is CASRPQGSYGYTF. The chain couples TRBV5-5 to TRBJ1-2; perhaps TRBD1 as D (6 bases). Germline V lookup: CDR1 SGHKS, CDR2 YYEKEE (reference sequence). This CDR3 has 13 amino acids. V was trimmed by 5 bases and J by 4 bases, leaving 12 bases between them. Full variable domain (remainder filled in from reference TRBV5-5 and TRBJ1-2): DAGVTQSPTHLIKTRGQQVTLRCSPISGHKSVSWYQQVLGQGPQFIFQYYEKEERGRGNFPDRFSARQFPNYSSELNVNALLLGDSALYLCASRPQGSYGYTFGSGTRLTVV.

The chain links TRBV6-6 to TRBJ2-5, with D perhaps TRBD1 (6 bases). The V gene's germline CDR1 is MNHNY and CDR2 SVGAGI (reference sequence). This CDR3 contains 18 residues. V was cut by 5 bases and J by 5 bases, with 27 bases left in between. The CDR3 DNA is TGTGCCAGCAGTCAGCCCCCTTTAGGGGGTAAAATATGGGAGACCCAGTACTTC. Translation gives CASSQPPLGGKIWETQYF.

The chain is built from TRBV20-1 and TRBJ1-1; D is ambiguous. Trimming removed 4 bases from V and 10 bases from J, with 13 bases in between. Germline lookup yields CDR1 DFQATT and CDR2 SNEGSKA (reference sequence). The CDR3 has 11 amino acids. The CDR3 bases are TGCAGTGCTATCAAAGGGCGGGGAGCTTTCTTT. Translation: CSAIKGRGAFF.

This chain connects TRBV5-1 to TRBJ1-5; D is unresolved. This CDR3 has 15 amino acids. From germline, CDR1 is SGHRS and CDR2 YFSETQ. V shed 3 bases and J shed 3 bases, with 13 bases lying between them. CDR3 amino acids: CASSSSPGSNQPQHF. The CDR3 DNA is TGCGCCAGCAGCTCCTCTCCGGGATCCAATCAGCCCCAGCATTTT.

V and J are TRBV10-3 and TRBJ1-2; D remains ambiguous. Germline assignment: CDR1 ENHRY and CDR2 SYGVKD. Trimming removed 1 base from V and 8 bases from J, with 17 bases in between. There are 15 residues in the CDR3. The CDR3 loop is CAISEFGPGFEGYTF. In DNA form, the CDR3 reads TGTGCCATCAGTGAGTTCGGACCGGGGTTCGAGGGCTACACCTTC.

This clone was seen a single time. J is TRBJ1-1 and V is TRBV7-9; D is unresolved. Germline V gene data show CDR1 as SEHNR and CDR2 as FQNEAQ (reference sequence). The length of the CDR3 is 16 residues. V gave up 2 bases and J gave up 1 base, with 14 bases separating them. The CDR3 DNA reads TGTGCCAGCAGCTTATGGAGGGCGCCTTCGAACACTGAAGCTTTCTTT. Residues: CASSLWRAPSNTEAFF.

The chain joins TRBV9 to TRBJ2-1; D unclear. The CDR3 loop spans 11 amino acids. CDR1 is SGDLS, CDR2 YYNGEE, per germline. The V and J ends lost 5 bases and 8 bases respectively, with 8 bases between them. The CDR3 loop is CASSNMDEQFF. The CDR3, as DNA: TGTGCCAGCAGTAACATGGATGAGCAGTTCTTC. Supplemented by reference TRBV9 and TRBJ2-1, the full variable domain reads DSGVTQTPKHLITATGQRVTLRCSPRSGDLSVYWYQQSLDQGLQFLIQYYNGEERAKGNILERFSAQQFPDLHSELNLSSLELGDSALYFCASSNMDEQFFGPGTRLTVL.

The gene calls are TRBV5-6 and TRBJ1-1, with 7 bases matching TRBD1. The CDR3 consists of 14 residues. Germline V gives CDR1 SGHDT, CDR2 YYEEEE. V shed 0 bases and J 4 bases; nucleotides not matched to a gene: 3. The CDR3 DNA is TGTGCCAGCAGCTTGGCGACAGGGACCACTGAAGCTTTCTTT. As protein: CASSLATGTTEAFF.

The sample holds one count of this clone. The rearrangement uses TRBV12-3 or TRBV12-4 and TRBJ1-3; D is undetermined. The V gene lost 2 bases and the J gene lost 9 bases, with 11 bases spanning the gap. This CDR3 has 13 residues. CDR3 sequence (DNA): TGTGCCAGCAGTTTACTGAGTTTCGTCACCATATATTTT. It encodes CASSLLSFVTIYF.

The rearrangement joins TRBV28 to TRBJ1-2; D is possibly TRBD1 (6 bases). CDR1 is MDHEN and CDR2 is SYDVKM in the germline V gene. V lost 5 bases to trimming and J lost 2 bases, with 12 bases between them. The CDR3 consists of 14 residues. In nucleotides, the CDR3 is TGTGCCAGCAGTATCCATACAGGGAACTATGGCTACACCTTC. The encoded protein is CASSIHTGNYGYTF.

The V gene is TRBV7-6, the J gene TRBJ1-1, with TRBD1 matching over 9 bases. With V trimmed by 5 bases and J by 3 bases, 10 bases remained unmatched. CDR1 and CDR2 (germline): SGHVS, FNYEAQ. The CDR3 length is 16 residues. CDR3 bases: TGTGCCAGCAGCGCAGGGACAGGGTCGGTTTACACTGAAGCTTTCTTT. This translates into CASSAGTGSVYTEAFF.

V gene TRBV10-3 combines with J gene TRBJ1-4, with TRBD1 as a possible D gene (5 bases). This CDR3 has 15 amino acids. Germline assignment: CDR1 ENHRY and CDR2 SYGVKD. V gave up 3 bases and J gave up 4 bases, with 12 bases separating them. The CDR3 nucleotides are TGTGCCATCAGTGACCTAGGGCAGGGTAATGAAAAACTGTTTTTT. Its protein product is CAISDLGQGNEKLFF.